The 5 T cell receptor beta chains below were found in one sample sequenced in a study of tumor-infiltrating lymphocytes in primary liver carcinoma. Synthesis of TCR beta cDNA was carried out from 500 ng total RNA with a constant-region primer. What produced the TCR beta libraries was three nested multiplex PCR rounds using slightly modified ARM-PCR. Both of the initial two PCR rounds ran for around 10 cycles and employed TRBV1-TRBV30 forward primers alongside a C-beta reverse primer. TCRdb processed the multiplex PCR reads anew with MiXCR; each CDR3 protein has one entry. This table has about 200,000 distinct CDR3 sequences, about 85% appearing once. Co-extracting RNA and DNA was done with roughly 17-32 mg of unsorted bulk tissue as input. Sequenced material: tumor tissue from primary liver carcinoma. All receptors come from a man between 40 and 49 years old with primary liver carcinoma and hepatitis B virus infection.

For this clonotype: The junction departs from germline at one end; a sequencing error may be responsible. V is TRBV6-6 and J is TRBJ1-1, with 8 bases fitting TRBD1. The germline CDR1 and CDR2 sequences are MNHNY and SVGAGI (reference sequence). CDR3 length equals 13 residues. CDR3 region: CTSSTGGSIEAFF. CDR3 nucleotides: TGTACCAGCAGCACAGGGGGGTCTATTGAAGCTTTCTTT.

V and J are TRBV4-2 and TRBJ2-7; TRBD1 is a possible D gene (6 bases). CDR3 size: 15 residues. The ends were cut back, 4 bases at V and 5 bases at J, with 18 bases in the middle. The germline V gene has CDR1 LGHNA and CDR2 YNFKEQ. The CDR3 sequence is CASSPGLGGLDEQYF. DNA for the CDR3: TGTGCCAGCAGCCCGGGCCTAGGGGGTCTTGACGAGCAGTACTTC.

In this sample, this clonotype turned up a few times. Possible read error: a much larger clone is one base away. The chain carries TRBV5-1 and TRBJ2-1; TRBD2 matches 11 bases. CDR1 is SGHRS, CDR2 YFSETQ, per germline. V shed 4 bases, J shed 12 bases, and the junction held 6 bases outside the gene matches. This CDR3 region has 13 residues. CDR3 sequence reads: CASSTTSGKVQFF. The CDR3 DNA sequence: TGCGCCAGCAGCACGACTAGCGGGAAGGTGCAGTTCTTC.

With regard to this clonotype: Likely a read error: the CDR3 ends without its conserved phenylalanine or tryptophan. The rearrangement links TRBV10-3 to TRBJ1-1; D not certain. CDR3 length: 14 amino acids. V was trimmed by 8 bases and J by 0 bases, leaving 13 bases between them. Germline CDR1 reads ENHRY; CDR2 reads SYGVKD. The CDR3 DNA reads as TGTGCCATCCAAGGGAGAGGAGTGAACACTGAAGCTTTCATT. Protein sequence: CAIQGRGVNTEAFI.

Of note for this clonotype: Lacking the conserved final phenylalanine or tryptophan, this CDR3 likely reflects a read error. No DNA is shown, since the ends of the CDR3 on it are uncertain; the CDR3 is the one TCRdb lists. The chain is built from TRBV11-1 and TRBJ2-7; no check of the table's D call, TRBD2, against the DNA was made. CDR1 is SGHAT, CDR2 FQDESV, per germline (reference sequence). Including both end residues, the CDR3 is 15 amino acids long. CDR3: CATSSSRDSYYEEYL.